The subject of this entry is one T cell receptor (beta chain). As yet, its antigen is unknown. Method: immunoSEQ multiplex PCR; TCRdb's copy keeps in-frame clones and lacks some. The sample carries about 36,000 clones, 70% to 85% recorded once. CDR3 size: 16 residues. V trimming: 5 bases; J trimming: 1 base; junction bases outside the gene matches: 10. Germline lookup yields CDR1 MDHEN and CDR2 SYDVKM. These data originate in a study of CD4 T cells in relation to SARS-CoV-2 and coronaviruses. Study-level information: PBMCs were cultured with antigen for about eleven days before TCR beta sequencing. Median patient age was approximately 38 years, spanning 21 to 72 years.

The V and J genes are TRBV28 and TRBJ2-7, with 8 bases matching TRBD1. The sequence came from an adult with COVID-19. Material: memory CD4+ T cells from PBMCs, cultured in vitro. CDR3 in DNA: TGTGCCAGCAGTCCGGCCGGGACAGGCATGTCCTACGAGCAGTACTTC. It yields the protein CASSPAGTGMSYEQYF.